Each of the 5 T cell receptor beta chains below was sequenced from the same sample in a study of early T cells in non-severe SARS-CoV-2 infection. MiXCR, run by TCRdb on the 5' RACE reads, gives a single entry per CDR3 protein. Of about 66,000 distinct CDR3 sequences listed, 9.1% are singletons. The specimen sequenced was whole blood. The receptors originated from an adult who was a healthcare worker with PCR-confirmed SARS-CoV-2 infection or an uninfected control (not recorded which).

The V and J genes are TRBV20-1 and TRBJ2-2; D possibly matches TRBD1 or TRBD2 (5 bases each). The germline gives CDR1 DFQATT, CDR2 SNEGSKA (reference sequence). CDR3 length equals 14 residues. The CDR3 loop is CATSGPIAVGELFF. For the CDR3, the DNA is TGCGCCACCTCGGGGCCCATAGCTGTCGGGGAGCTGTTTTTT.

This chain uses TRBV29-1 with TRBJ2-4, with 7 nucleotides matching TRBD2. The V and J ends lost 4 bases and 8 bases, in that order; junction bases with no gene match: 5. In germline, CDR1 is SQVTM, CDR2 ANQGSEA. This CDR3 is built from 12 residues. The CDR3 is CSVGASGDIQYF. The CDR3 DNA reads TGCAGCGTTGGGGCTAGCGGTGACATTCAGTACTTC.

Concerning this clonotype itself: At one end the junction does not follow the germline gene, possibly because of a read error. The rearrangement uses TRBV5-1 and TRBJ2-7; 7 bases map to TRBD1. Germline CDR1 reads SGHRS; CDR2 reads YFSETQ. This CDR3 region has 13 residues. CDR3 residues: CTSSTRDSYEQYF. In DNA, the CDR3 is TGCACCAGCAGCACCCGGGACAGCTACGAGCAGTACTTC.

This clonotype was found many times. This sequence joins TRBV30 and TRBJ1-3; D is unclear. Germline V gene data show CDR1 as GTSNPN and CDR2 as SVGIG (reference sequence). The CDR3 has 15 residues. V lost 1 base, J lost 2 bases, and 12 bases lay in between. CDR3 sequence: CAWSALNTAGNTIYF. As DNA, the CDR3 is TGTGCCTGGAGTGCTTTGAACACAGCTGGAAACACCATATATTTT.

This rearrangement joins TRBV7-9 to TRBJ2-2; D is perhaps TRBD1 (6 bases). Trimming shortened V by 3 bases and J by 6 bases, and 8 bases separated the two germline ends. Germline CDR1 SEHNR, CDR2 FQNEAQ (reference sequence). CDR3 length: 13 residues. CDR3 residues: CASSFKGAGELFF. In nucleotides, the CDR3 is TGTGCCAGCAGCTTCAAGGGGGCCGGGGAGCTGTTTTTT.